These 22 T cell receptor beta chains came from one sample sequenced in a study of technical replicates of blood from a handful of donors. Assay: immunoSEQ multiplex PCR; the TCRdb copy retains only in-frame clones and omits some. In the table there are nearly 80,000 clones, approximately 93% of which are singletons. The sequencing input was T cells isolated from PBMCs. The origin of the receptors is a human donor in good health.

J is TRBJ1-1 and V is TRBV2; tentative D call: TRBD1 (5 bases). CDR1 SNHLY and CDR2 FYNNEI come from the germline V gene. Trimming took off 4 bases at V and 1 base at J, with 13 bases between the two ends. The CDR3 loop spans 15 amino acids. The CDR3 is CASSAWGGRNTEAFF. Here the CDR3 DNA reads TGTGCCAGCAGTGCATGGGGGGGTCGGAACACTGAAGCTTTCTTT. Full variable domain (missing parts from reference TRBV2 and TRBJ1-1): EPEVTQTPSHQVTQMGQEVILRCVPISNHLYFYWYRQILGQKVEFLVSFYNNEISEKSEIFDDQFSVERPDGSNFTLKIRSTKLEDSAMYFCASSAWGGRNTEAFFGQGTRLTVV.

The chain joins TRBV5-1 to TRBJ2-2; 9 nucleotides match TRBD2. V lost 6 bases, J lost 1 base, and 4 bases stayed unmatched. The CDR3 length is 15 residues. Germline CDR1 is SGHRS and CDR2 is YFSETQ. CDR3 sequence: CASTETSGNTGELFF. The DNA of the CDR3 is TGCGCCAGCACCGAGACTAGCGGGAACACCGGGGAGCTGTTTTTT. The full variable domain, in which reference TRBV5-1 and TRBJ2-2 provide the parts outside the CDR3, is KAGVTQTPRYLIKTRGQQVTLSCSPISGHRSVSWYQQTPGQGLQFLFEYFSETQRNKGNFPGRFSGRQFSNSRSEMNVSTLELGDSALYLCASTETSGNTGELFFGEGSRLTVL.

This chain joins TRBV7-9 and TRBJ1-1, with D unclear. Germline values: CDR1 SEHNR, CDR2 FQNEAQ (reference sequence). Trimming stripped 5 bases from V and 1 base from J, with 11 bases between. The CDR3 is 14 residues long. Written as DNA, the CDR3 is TGTGCCAGCAGCAAGATCGCACAGAACACTGAAGCTTTCTTT. It yields the protein CASSKIAQNTEAFF.

On this clone itself: This sample also contains other DNA sequences that code for the same CDR3. The rearrangement uses TRBV6-5 and TRBJ2-7; TRBD1 agrees at 8 bases. CDR1 MNHEY and CDR2 SVGAGI come from the germline V gene. The CDR3 contains 14 residues. Losses at the gene ends were 6 bases for V and 2 bases for J; bases not matched to a gene: 6. The chain's CDR3 is CASRAGTGAYEQYF. The CDR3 coding sequence is TGTGCCAGCAGGGCCGGGACAGGAGCCTACGAGCAGTACTTC.

The rearrangement links TRBV18 to TRBJ2-7; 7 bases match TRBD2. Germline V lookup: CDR1 KGHSH, CDR2 LQKENI. The CDR3 covers 15 residues. V shed 0 bases and J 0 bases; nucleotides not matched to a gene: 2. The CDR3 here is CASSPPGGSSYEQYF. The CDR3 DNA reads TGTGCCAGCTCACCACCGGGGGGGAGCTCCTACGAGCAGTACTTC.

V usage is TRBV4-3 and J usage is TRBJ2-1, with TRBD2 matching over 10 bases. The germline V gene encodes CDR1 LGHNA and CDR2 YSLEER. The CDR3 spans 18 residues. J was trimmed by 6 bases and V by 6 bases; bases with no gene match: 17. DNA for the CDR3: TGCGCCAGCAGATTGTTATCCGGGGCTAGCGGGAGCGGCAATGAGCAGTTCTTC. Its protein product is CASRLLSGASGSGNEQFF.

J is TRBJ1-2 and V is TRBV18; 7 nucleotides line up with TRBD1. The CDR3 is 13 amino acids. Per the germline V gene, CDR1 is KGHSH and CDR2 is LQKENI. V dropped 2 bases and J dropped 7; count of bases not matched to a gene: 4. The CDR3 reads CASSPGQETGYTF. The CDR3 region has the DNA TGTGCCAGCTCACCAGGACAGGAGACTGGCTACACCTTC.

The chain uses TRBV7-6 and TRBJ2-5; unclear D gene. There are 13 residues in the CDR3. Trimming removed 3 bases at V and 1 base at J, with 6 bases between. Germline V CDR1 and CDR2: SGHVS, FNYEAQ. DNA of the CDR3: TGTGCCAGCAGCTTCTCAGGCCAAGAGACCCAGTACTTC. Translating it yields CASSFSGQETQYF.

The chain has TRBV7-3 and TRBJ2-1; D unclear. Germline V gene sequence: CDR1 SGHTA, CDR2 FQGTGA. CDR3 length: 12 residues. V lost 0 bases and J lost 7, with 4 bases in between. CDR3 region: CASSLTSNEQFF. The CDR3 DNA is TGTGCCAGCAGCTTAACTAGTAATGAGCAGTTCTTC.

The chain links TRBV6-5 to TRBJ1-1; 8 bases match TRBD1. Trimming at V came to 5 bases and at J to 0 bases, leaving 5 bases not matched to a gene. Germline assignment: CDR1 MNHEY and CDR2 SVGAGI. The CDR3 has 15 residues. The CDR3 DNA follows: TGTGCCAGCAGTCAGAGGACAGGGCTGAACACTGAAGCTTTCTTT. Amino acid sequence: CASSQRTGLNTEAFF.

V is TRBV5-1 and J is TRBJ1-2; D gene uncertain. This CDR3 is built from 13 residues. Trimming stripped 1 base from V and 4 bases from J, with 8 bases between. The germline CDR1 and CDR2 sequences are SGHRS and YFSETQ. The CDR3 region has the DNA TGCGCCAGCAGCTTGACACAGACCTATGGCTACACCTTC. Protein sequence: CASSLTQTYGYTF.

This sequence joins TRBV6-1 and TRBJ2-7; possible D gene TRBD2, 6 bases. This CDR3 region has 14 residues. Germline CDR1 and CDR2: MNHNS and SASEGT. Deletions cut 7 bases from V and 0 bases from J, with 13 bases between. CDR3 sequence (DNA): TGTGCCAGCAAATTTGCGGGATACTCCTACGAGCAGTACTTC. Encoded protein: CASKFAGYSYEQYF.

This chain uses TRBV27 with TRBJ1-1; TRBD1 is a possible D gene (5 bases). Germline V lookup: CDR1 MNHEY, CDR2 SMNVEV (reference sequence). This CDR3 has 14 residues. The germline V and J ends were trimmed by 0 bases and 7 bases, with 12 bases remaining between them. CDR3 region: CASSLSGRGVEAFF. CDR3 bases: TGTGCCAGCAGTTTATCGGGGCGAGGAGTTGAAGCTTTCTTT.

The genes are TRBV28 and TRBJ1-5, with a possible D match to TRBD1 (5 bases). The germline V gene encodes CDR1 MDHEN and CDR2 SYDVKM. The V end was cut by 5 bases, the J end by 0 bases, with 26 bases between. The CDR3 spans 20 residues. CDR3 region: CASSPVLPTQGDFSNQPQHF. The DNA of the CDR3 is TGTGCCAGCAGTCCAGTTCTACCCACTCAGGGCGATTTTAGCAATCAGCCCCAGCATTTT.

This chain links TRBV5-1 with TRBJ2-7, with a possible D match to TRBD2 (5 bases). V was clipped by 2 bases and J by 6 bases, with 15 bases between them. The CDR3 runs 14 residues. CDR1 and CDR2 (germline): SGHRS, YFSETQ. The CDR3 loop is CASSLAVLTVEQYF. The CDR3 DNA sequence: TGCGCCAGCAGCTTAGCGGTTCTTACGGTCGAGCAGTACTTC.

The genes are TRBV2 and TRBJ1-1; D is uncertain. The V end was cut by 2 bases, the J end by 5 bases, with 6 bases between. Germline V gene sequence: CDR1 SNHLY, CDR2 FYNNEI. CDR3 length: 12 residues. CDR3: CASSEIETEAFF. Written as DNA, the CDR3 is TGTGCCAGCAGTGAAATAGAGACTGAAGCTTTCTTT.

This clone turned up a few times. The genes are TRBV30 and TRBJ1-1, with D uncertain. The CDR3 length is 13 residues. Germline V CDR1 and CDR2: GTSNPN, SVGIG (reference sequence). V was trimmed by 5 bases and J by 0 bases, leaving 10 bases between them. CDR3 bases: TGTGCCTGGGCTAGCGGTATGAACACTGAAGCTTTCTTT. Protein sequence: CAWASGMNTEAFF.

This chain joins TRBV7-2 and TRBJ1-5, with 10 bases identical to TRBD1. CDR3 length equals 15 residues. Germline loops: CDR1 SGHTA, CDR2 FQGNSA. The V segment lost 5 bases and the J segment 6 bases; nucleotides outside the gene matches: 7. CDR3: CASSVGTGDSQPQHF. The CDR3 coding sequence is TGTGCCAGCAGCGTCGGGACAGGGGATTCTCAGCCCCAGCATTTT.

The chain links TRBV30 to TRBJ2-2; D is ambiguous. CDR1 and CDR2 (germline): GTSNPN, SVGIG (reference sequence). This CDR3 comprises 13 residues. Trimming removed 4 bases at V and 2 bases at J, with 8 bases between. Here the CDR3 DNA reads TGTGCCTGGACCTTGCGAAACACCGGGGAGCTGTTTTTT. Residues: CAWTLRNTGELFF.

V is TRBV4-1 and J is TRBJ2-3; TRBD2 matches 10 bases. Germline CDR1 and CDR2: MGHRA and YSYEKL. This CDR3 comprises 16 residues. V was pared by 4 bases and J by 7 bases, with 11 bases of the junction left unmatched. CDR3 DNA: TGCGCCAGCAGCCGACGCCTAGCGGGAGCCCGTCATACGCAGTATTTT. Translation gives CASSRRLAGARHTQYF.

This chain links TRBV7-6 with TRBJ1-1; possibly TRBD1 for D (5 bases). Per germline, CDR1 SGHVS and CDR2 FNYEAQ. The CDR3 has 14 residues. V was shortened by 4 bases and J by 5 bases, with 14 bases between the two germline ends. The CDR3, as DNA: TGTGCCAGCAGCTCGTGGGGCTACGGAACTGAAGCTTTCTTT. This codes for CASSSWGYGTEAFF.

The chain couples TRBV9 to TRBJ1-1; the D gene is possibly TRBD1 (5 bases). The V and J ends lost 0 bases and 4 bases respectively, with 13 bases between them. CDR3 length: 15 residues. Per the germline V gene, CDR1 is SGDLS and CDR2 is YYNGEE. The CDR3 DNA follows: TGTGCCAGCAGCGTAGTGTCAGGGCCGAGCACTGAAGCTTTCTTT. Its translation is CASSVVSGPSTEAFF. Filled out from reference TRBV9 and TRBJ1-1, the complete variable domain reads DSGVTQTPKHLITATGQRVTLRCSPRSGDLSVYWYQQSLDQGLQFLIQYYNGEERAKGNILERFSAQQFPDLHSELNLSSLELGDSALYFCASSVVSGPSTEAFFGQGTRLTVV.